These 24 T cell receptor beta chains were all obtained from the same sample, sequenced in a study of CD4+ T cells in melanoma. Repertoires were generated with immunoSEQ multiplex PCR, while TCRdb's copy carries only in-frame clones and drops some. This table has about 140,000 clones, around 90% appearing once. These receptors all stem from a human donor with melanoma.

The rearrangement links TRBV19 to TRBJ2-1; TRBD1 matches at 10 bases. CDR1 is LNHDA, CDR2 SQIVND, per germline (reference sequence). The CDR3 totals 14 residues. V shed 2 bases, J shed 9 bases, and the junction held 4 bases outside the gene matches. The CDR3 here is CASSIRDRGVEQFF. For the CDR3, the DNA is TGTGCCAGTAGTATAAGGGACAGGGGAGTTGAGCAGTTCTTC.

The chain joins TRBV11-3 to TRBJ2-5; 11 bases agree with TRBD2. The CDR3 contains 15 residues. V lost 1 base to trimming and J lost 3 bases; unmatched junction nucleotides: 1. Germline V CDR1 and CDR2: SGHNT, YENEEA. CDR3 in amino acids: CASSLGLAGKETQYF. CDR3 DNA sequence: TGTGCCAGCAGCTTAGGACTAGCGGGGAAAGAGACCCAGTACTTC.

This clone has more than one count but fewer than ten. V and J are TRBV5-1 and TRBJ1-1, with 9 bases fitting TRBD1. V was clipped by 3 bases and J by 3 bases; unmatched bases: 3. The CDR3 loop spans 14 amino acids. From germline, CDR1 is SGHRS and CDR2 YFSETQ. The CDR3 DNA is TGCGCCAGCAGCTGGACAGGGGCTGACACTGAAGCTTTCTTT. The encoded protein is CASSWTGADTEAFF.

This chain uses TRBV29-1 with TRBJ2-1; D is ambiguous. Germline V gives CDR1 SQVTM, CDR2 ANQGSEA. The CDR3 loop spans 12 amino acids. V was pared by 4 bases and J by 7 bases, with 11 bases between. This chain's CDR3 is CSVALGSNEQFF. The CDR3 region has the DNA TGCAGCGTTGCGCTGGGTAGTAATGAGCAGTTCTTC.

CDR3 DNA sequence: TGTGCCAGCAGCATAGGGAGTGAGCAGTTCTTC. Translating it yields CASSIGSEQFF. The genes are TRBV7-9 and TRBJ2-1, with a tentative D call TRBD2 (5 bases). Germline V gene lookup returns CDR1 SEHNR and CDR2 FQNEAQ (reference sequence). This CDR3 comprises 11 residues. Trimming stripped 5 bases from V and 9 bases from J, with 8 bases between.

The chain has TRBV30 and TRBJ2-1; D is unclear. Germline assignment: CDR1 GTSNPN and CDR2 SVGIG (reference sequence). The CDR3 has 13 amino acids. The ends were cut back, 2 bases at V and 7 bases at J, with 12 bases in the middle. In DNA, the CDR3 is TGTGCCTGGAGTCCGCGAGGTCCTAATGAGCAGTTCTTC. Translation gives CAWSPRGPNEQFF.

V and J are TRBV6-1 and TRBJ1-6, with 8 positions matching TRBD1. This CDR3 region has 15 residues. The germline gives CDR1 MNHNS, CDR2 SASEGT. The V and J ends lost 6 bases and 4 bases, in that order; junction bases with no gene match: 5. The CDR3 loop is CASRNRGVYNSPLHF. CDR3 nucleotide sequence: TGTGCCAGCAGGAACAGGGGGGTATATAATTCACCCCTCCACTTT.

This chain connects TRBV7-9 to TRBJ2-3; D not resolved. CDR3 length: 15 residues. From germline, CDR1 is SEHNR and CDR2 FQNEAQ (reference sequence). V lost 1 base and J lost 1, with 9 bases in between. The CDR3 DNA sequence: TGTGCCAGCAGCTTAGGCTGGTCGGGCACAGATACGCAGTATTTT. Translation: CASSLGWSGTDTQYF.

The V and J genes are TRBV13 and TRBJ1-4; 7 nucleotides match TRBD1. Unmatched junction bases numbered 14, after V lost 5 bases and J lost 8 bases. The CDR3 has 16 amino acids. The germline V gene has CDR1 PRHDT and CDR2 FYEKMQ (reference sequence). CDR3 residues: CASSLFQGGWEEKLFF. CDR3 sequence (DNA): TGTGCCAGCAGCCTCTTCCAGGGGGGATGGGAGGAAAAACTGTTTTTT.

The gene calls are TRBV10-3 and TRBJ2-7, with 7 bases aligning to TRBD1. CDR1 and CDR2 (germline): ENHRY, SYGVKD. CDR3 length equals 14 residues. The J segment lost 0 bases and the V segment lost 4 bases, leaving 3 bases of the junction unmatched. The DNA of the CDR3 is TGTGCCATCAGTGGGACAGGCAGCTCCTACGAGCAGTACTTC. It codes for CAISGTGSSYEQYF.

In its sample, this clone was seen once. The rearrangement links TRBV10-3 to TRBJ2-7; TRBD1 might be the D (6 bases). Germline CDR1 reads ENHRY; CDR2 reads SYGVKD. This CDR3 contains 13 residues. Trimming cost V 4 bases and J 2 bases, with 9 bases left between them. The CDR3, as DNA: TGTGCCATCAGTGGGACAGAGACCTACGAGCAGTACTTC. Amino acids: CAISGTETYEQYF.

Written as DNA, the CDR3 is TGTGCCAGCAGCCCCGCGACAGGGACTGGAAACACCATATATTTT. This codes for CASSPATGTGNTIYF. The chain carries TRBV7-9 and TRBJ1-3, with 7 bases fitting TRBD1. CDR1 is SEHNR and CDR2 is FQNEAQ in the germline V gene (reference sequence). The ends lost 5 bases at V and 2 bases at J; junction bases unmatched: 6. The CDR3 length is 15 residues.

This chain links TRBV11-2 with TRBJ2-2, with D possibly being TRBD1 or TRBD2 (5 bases each). The CDR3 consists of 15 residues. Germline CDR1 is SGHAT and CDR2 is FQNNGV. V was cut by 2 bases and J by 2 bases, with 9 bases left in between. The CDR3 loop is CASSLSRGNTGELFF. The CDR3 bases are TGTGCCAGCAGCTTATCGAGGGGAAACACCGGGGAGCTGTTTTTT.

This clone was counted a single time. The chain carries TRBV5-5 and TRBJ1-1; the D is unclear. V was clipped by 0 bases and J by 1 base, with 7 bases between them. In germline, CDR1 is SGHKS, CDR2 YYEKEE (reference sequence). The CDR3 sequence is 14 residues long. For the CDR3, the DNA is TGTGCCAGCAGCTTGGTTAGCAGGAACACTGAAGCTTTCTTT. This gives the protein CASSLVSRNTEAFF.

J is TRBJ1-3 and V is TRBV2; the match to TRBD1 covers 7 bases. The CDR3 consists of 16 residues. With 7 bases clipped from V and 2 bases from J, the junction kept 11 bases outside the gene matches. Germline V lookup: CDR1 SNHLY, CDR2 FYNNEI. In nucleotides, the CDR3 is TGTGCCAGCAATAAATATCCAGGGGGAACTGGAAACACCATATATTTT. Translating gives CASNKYPGGTGNTIYF.

The chain has TRBV6-6 and TRBJ2-2, with D possibly being TRBD2 (6 bases). The CDR3 runs to 13 residues. Germline CDR1 and CDR2: MNHNY and SVGAGI (reference sequence). Trimming pared 5 bases from V and 6 bases from J, leaving 10 bases between. The CDR3 DNA follows: TGTGCCAGCAGTGGAGGGGTCCCCGGGGAGCTGTTTTTT. The encoded protein is CASSGGVPGELFF.

The V and J genes are TRBV7-3 and TRBJ1-1; TRBD1 matches at 9 bases. The CDR3 loop spans 13 amino acids. The J segment lost 7 bases and the V segment lost 4 bases, leaving 4 bases of the junction unmatched. The germline CDR1 and CDR2 sequences are SGHTA and FQGTGA. The CDR3 coding sequence is TGTGCCAGCAGCTCCCGGGACAGGGATGAAGCTTTCTTT. This translates into CASSSRDRDEAFF.

The V gene is TRBV4-1, the J gene TRBJ1-2, with 8 bases identical to TRBD1. CDR1 is MGHRA and CDR2 is YSYEKL in the germline V gene. The trim removed 2 bases at V and 6 bases at J, leaving 8 bases unmatched. This CDR3 comprises 15 residues. CDR3 sequence: CASSQTPDRENGYTF. The CDR3 DNA reads TGCGCCAGCAGCCAAACCCCGGACAGGGAAAATGGCTACACCTTC.

V is TRBV19 and J is TRBJ1-6; a possible D gene is TRBD1 (5 bases). CDR3 size: 18 residues. Germline CDR1 reads LNHDA; CDR2 reads SQIVND (reference sequence). V was clipped by 6 bases and J by 7 bases, with 25 bases between them. For the CDR3, the DNA is TGTGCCAGTAGACTGTCAAAGGGGAACGTCGGCGGAAATTCACCCCTCCACTTT. This gives the protein CASRLSKGNVGGNSPLHF.

This chain links TRBV7-6 with TRBJ2-1; perhaps TRBD1 as D (6 bases). The CDR3 has 15 residues. Germline V gives CDR1 SGHVS, CDR2 FNYEAQ. Between the trimmed V and J ends, which lost 3 bases and 4 bases, there was a span of 13 bases. As DNA, the CDR3 is TGTGCCAGCAGCTTCGGCCGGACAGAGTACAATGAGCAGTTCTTC. The encoded protein is CASSFGRTEYNEQFF.

The gene calls are TRBV5-6 and TRBJ1-1, with D possibly matching TRBD1 (6 bases). V gave up 4 bases and J gave up 5 bases, with 30 bases separating them. The CDR3 spans 19 residues. Germline V gene sequence: CDR1 SGHDT, CDR2 YYEEEE. This chain's CDR3 is CASSTPRRGAKGGGTEAFF. The DNA of the CDR3 is TGTGCCAGCAGCACTCCACGCCGGGGGGCTAAGGGGGGTGGTACTGAAGCTTTCTTT.

This rearrangement joins TRBV11-2 to TRBJ2-3; 8 bases line up with TRBD2. The CDR3 extends over 15 amino acids. The germline gives CDR1 SGHAT, CDR2 FQNNGV. Trimming removed 7 bases from V and 0 bases from J; junction bases left unmatched: 6. In DNA form, the CDR3 reads TGTGCCAGCAATACGGGGGGGGGAAGCACAGATACGCAGTATTTT. This translates into CASNTGGGSTDTQYF.

CDR3 DNA sequence: TGTGCCAGTTTCCCTTACACTAGCGGGGGGTCAGGAGATACGCAGTATTTT. Translation: CASFPYTSGGSGDTQYF. This chain joins TRBV27 and TRBJ2-3; 12 bases match TRBD2. CDR1 and CDR2 from the germline V gene are MNHEY and SMNVEV (reference sequence). Trimming cost V 9 bases and J 5 bases; bases outside gene matches: 15. The CDR3 spans 17 residues.

V gene TRBV10-1 combines with J gene TRBJ2-7, with 12 bases aligning to TRBD1. The V gene's germline CDR1 is WNHNN and CDR2 SYGVQD (reference sequence). The CDR3 consists of 16 residues. With V trimmed by 6 bases and J by 5 bases, 11 bases remained unmatched. CDR3: CASRESLGTGGHEQYF. The CDR3 DNA reads as TGCGCCAGCAGGGAAAGTCTCGGGACAGGGGGCCACGAGCAGTACTTC.